Described below is a single T cell receptor beta chain sequence and its context. This specimen comes from a study of blood T cell repertoires in COVID-19. All enrollees were roughly 18 to 89 years old and from 20 to 30 US areas. Cohorts were determined from participant-reported clinical history. Cohort 3 recovered donors had two negative PCRs, clearance, or symptom resolution. Trimming removed 6 bases at V and 0 bases at J, with 9 bases between. Germline CDR1 and CDR2: LNHDA and SQIVND (reference sequence). There are 14 residues in the CDR3. Only in-frame clones appear in the TCRdb table, and some are missing; sequencing was by immunoSEQ multiplex PCR. The table has approximately 190,000 clones, more than 65% seen once; the top ten hold 7.5%.

The origin of this receptor is a middle-aged man who had recovered from COVID-19. The rearrangement joins TRBV19 to TRBJ1-3; D not certain. Sequenced material: PBMCs or T cells enriched from blood (not recorded which). Here the CDR3 DNA reads TGTGCCAGTAGCTTGGGCTTCTCTGGAAACACCATATATTTT. Protein: CASSLGFSGNTIYF. The full variable domain, in which reference TRBV19 and TRBJ1-3 provide the parts outside the CDR3, is DGGITQSPKYLFRKEGQNVTLSCEQNLNHDAMYWYRQDPGQGLRLIYYSQIVNDFQKGDIAEGYSVSREKKESFPLTVTSAQKNPTAFYLCASSLGFSGNTIYFGEGSWLTVV.